This entry lists 7 T cell receptor beta chains sequenced from one sample in a study of blood T cell repertoires in COVID-19. TCRdb's table, derived via immunoSEQ multiplex PCR, lists solely in-frame clones and lacks some. The data show about 180,000 clones, 75% to 90% seen once. The specimen sequenced was PBMCs or T cells enriched from blood (not recorded which). The origin of the receptors is a woman in her 40s with acute COVID-19.

The chain couples TRBV7-3 to TRBJ2-7; 8 bases map to TRBD2. V shed 5 bases and J 6 bases; nucleotides not matched to a gene: 12. The CDR3 runs to 15 residues. From germline, CDR1 is SGHTA and CDR2 FQGTGA. The CDR3 sequence is CASSVREGLNFEQYF. The CDR3 DNA is TGTGCCAGCAGCGTCCGGGAGGGCCTAAATTTCGAGCAGTACTTC.

The rearrangement joins TRBV10-3 to TRBJ1-1; possibly TRBD1 for D (6 bases). Germline V lookup: CDR1 ENHRY, CDR2 SYGVKD. CDR3 size: 14 residues. V was trimmed by 6 bases and J by 1 base, leaving 12 bases between them. This CDR3 is CAISPGVGNTEAFF. The CDR3 bases are TGTGCCATCAGCCCAGGGGTGGGGAACACTGAAGCTTTCTTT.

The gene calls are TRBV14 and TRBJ2-6; possibly TRBD1 for D (6 bases). V lost 0 bases and J lost 1, with 19 bases in between. The V gene's germline CDR1 is SGHDN and CDR2 FVKESK. The CDR3 runs 20 residues. As DNA, the CDR3 is TGTGCCAGCAGCCAAGATTGGTTTGGACAGACAACTTCTGGGGCCAACGTCCTGACTTTC. Its protein product is CASSQDWFGQTTSGANVLTF.

This sequence joins TRBV2 and TRBJ2-3; TRBD2 agrees at 12 bases. This CDR3 has 15 residues. V shed 6 bases, J shed 2 bases, and the junction held 3 bases outside the gene matches. The germline gives CDR1 SNHLY, CDR2 FYNNEI. Here the CDR3 DNA reads TGTGCCAGCAGACGACTAGCGGGAGTCACAGATACGCAGTATTTT. It yields the protein CASRRLAGVTDTQYF.

The J gene is TRBJ2-7, the V gene TRBV5-1; 12 bases line up with TRBD1. From germline, CDR1 is SGHRS and CDR2 YFSETQ. The CDR3 is 14 amino acids. V lost 4 bases, J lost 7 bases, and 6 bases stayed unmatched. The CDR3 is CASSKGQGAGEQYF. CDR3 in DNA: TGCGCCAGCAGCAAGGGACAGGGGGCTGGAGAGCAGTACTTC.

The chain uses TRBV6-2 or TRBV6-3 and TRBJ2-5; the D is unclear. Per germline, CDR1 MNHEY and CDR2 SVGEGT. Trimming took 0 bases from V and 5 from J, leaving 4 bases between them. CDR3 size: 12 residues. The chain's CDR3 is CASSYSRETQYF. As DNA, the CDR3 is TGTGCCAGCAGTTACTCGAGGGAGACCCAGTACTTC.

The V call is TRBV12-3 or TRBV12-4, the J call TRBJ2-5; TRBD2 might be the D (5 bases). The CDR3 extends over 13 amino acids. Between the trimmed V and J ends, which lost 6 bases and 2 bases, there was a span of 10 bases. The CDR3: CASSVLVQETQYF. The CDR3 nucleotides are TGTGCCAGCAGCGTACTAGTTCAAGAGACCCAGTACTTC.